A single sample gave rise to the 32 T cell receptor beta chains below, sequenced in a study of beta chain features in type 1 diabetes. cDNA synthesis used the whole RNA isolate, giving expressed TCRB sequences. Repertoires were generated with immunoSEQ multiplex PCR, while TCRdb's copy carries only in-frame clones and drops some. Here the sample spans about 300,000 clones, under 8.5% being singletons. Sequenced: central memory CD4+ T cells from blood. These receptors were collected from a woman aged 18-29 years in good health.

This clone was seen a handful of times. The rearrangement joins TRBV5-1 to TRBJ1-4; 9 bases agree with TRBD1. The V gene's germline CDR1 is SGHRS and CDR2 YFSETQ. The CDR3 runs 15 residues. The ends lost 7 bases at V and 5 bases at J; junction bases unmatched: 9. The CDR3 sequence: CASSEWGQGNEKLFF. As DNA, the CDR3 is TGCGCCAGCTCCGAGTGGGGACAGGGAAATGAAAAACTGTTTTTT.

This clone turned up a few times. The V and J genes are TRBV2 and TRBJ1-2; D not certain. V was clipped by 4 bases and J by 7 bases, with 10 bases between them. Germline CDR1 and CDR2: SNHLY and FYNNEI. CDR3 length: 12 residues. CDR3 sequence reads: CASSVAPGGYTF. As DNA, the CDR3 is TGTGCCAGCAGTGTAGCACCGGGTGGCTACACCTTC.

This clone has more than one count but fewer than ten. The V gene is TRBV7-8, the J gene TRBJ2-3, with TRBD1 matching over 7 bases. Unmatched junction bases numbered 7, after V lost 4 bases and J lost 6 bases. This CDR3 has 14 amino acids. Germline assignment: CDR1 SGHVS and CDR2 FQNEAQ. The CDR3 DNA reads TGTGCCAGCAGCTCATACAGGGGACCCGATACGCAGTATTTT. As protein: CASSSYRGPDTQYF. Full variable domain (rest looked up from reference TRBV7-8 and TRBJ2-3): GAGVSQSPRYKVAKRGQDVALRCDPISGHVSLFWYQQALGQGPEFLTYFQNEAQLDKSGLPSDRFFAERPEGSVSTLKIQRTQQEDSAVYLCASSSYRGPDTQYFGPGTRLTVL.

The J gene is TRBJ2-2, the V gene TRBV5-5; D is ambiguous. This CDR3 region has 13 residues. Germline CDR1 and CDR2: SGHKS and YYEKEE (reference sequence). With 3 bases removed from V and 0 bases from J, the gap between germline ends came to 3 bases. This chain's CDR3 is CASSSSNTGELFF. The DNA for the CDR3 is TGTGCCAGCAGCTCGTCGAACACCGGGGAGCTGTTTTTT.

V is TRBV4-2 and J is TRBJ2-3; D gene unclear. Germline loops: CDR1 LGHNA, CDR2 YNFKEQ. The V end was cut by 3 bases, the J end by 6 bases, with 13 bases between. The CDR3 extends over 14 amino acids. The CDR3 sequence: CASSQKGTGDTQYF. As DNA, the CDR3 is TGTGCCAGCAGCCAGAAAGGAACTGGGGATACGCAGTATTTT.

The rearrangement uses TRBV11-1 and TRBJ1-2; 11 bases agree with TRBD1. The germline CDR1 and CDR2 sequences are SGHAT and FQDESV (reference sequence). CDR3 length: 15 residues. V gave up 5 bases and J gave up 2 bases; unmatched junction bases: 4. In nucleotides, the CDR3 is TGTGCCAGCAGCCGGGACAGGGGGGCGAACTATGGCTACACCTTC. This translates into CASSRDRGANYGYTF.

In its sample, this clone was seen a few times. The chain is built from TRBV7-2 and TRBJ2-7, with 9 bases lining up with TRBD1. Germline V CDR1 and CDR2: SGHTA, FQGNSA. With 4 bases clipped from V and 3 bases from J, the junction kept 7 bases outside the gene matches. This CDR3 has 15 residues. The CDR3 DNA is TGTGCCAGCAGCTCCGACAGGGGGAGAAACTACGAGCAGTACTTC. Its protein is CASSSDRGRNYEQYF.

J is TRBJ1-3 and V is TRBV30, with a possible D match to TRBD1 (6 bases). The CDR3 is 15 residues long. Deletions cut 4 bases from V and 0 bases from J, with 13 bases between. Germline V gene sequence: CDR1 GTSNPN, CDR2 SVGIG (reference sequence). Written as DNA, the CDR3 is TGTGCCTGGATACTTGGGGGCCTCTCTGGAAACACCATATATTTT. Its protein is CAWILGGLSGNTIYF.

This clone was seen only a few times. J is TRBJ2-7 and V is TRBV6-5; D not certain. This CDR3 spans 11 amino acids. Germline CDR1 is MNHEY and CDR2 is SVGAGI. V dropped 6 bases and J dropped 3 bases, with 6 bases sitting between them. The DNA for the CDR3 is TGTGCCAGCAGACAGAACTACGAGCAGTACTTC. Protein sequence: CASRQNYEQYF.

This clone has ten or more counts. The genes are TRBV4-1 and TRBJ1-2; 11 nucleotides align to TRBD1. J was trimmed by 2 bases and V by 1 base; bases with no gene match: 15. The CDR3 has 20 amino acids. Germline V gene data show CDR1 as MGHRA and CDR2 as YSYEKL. This CDR3 reads CASSQANRRGQGALNYGYTF. DNA for the CDR3: TGCGCCAGCAGCCAAGCAAATAGGCGAGGACAGGGGGCCTTAAACTATGGCTACACCTTC.

This clone was observed a handful of times. Other DNA sequences of this sample code for an identical CDR3. The chain is built from TRBV2 and TRBJ2-5, with D possibly matching TRBD2 (5 bases). The CDR3 is 13 amino acids. V lost 3 bases and J 5 bases, leaving 10 bases between the germline ends. The V gene's germline CDR1 is SNHLY and CDR2 FYNNEI. In DNA, the CDR3 is TGTGCCAGCAGTGAGAGGCGGGTGGAGACCCAGTACTTC. Translating gives CASSERRVETQYF.

The sample holds a few counts of this clone. The genes are TRBV10-3 and TRBJ1-5; unclear D gene. Germline V gene lookup returns CDR1 ENHRY and CDR2 SYGVKD. The V and J ends lost 8 bases and 7 bases respectively, with 12 bases between them. The CDR3 is made up of 12 amino acids. The CDR3 nucleotides read TGTGCCATCGGTTCTTCCCTGCAGCCCCAGCATTTT. Encoded protein: CAIGSSLQPQHF.

V gene TRBV29-1 combines with J gene TRBJ2-1; either TRBD1 or TRBD2 may fit D (5 bases each). The CDR3 sequence is 13 residues long. The ends were cut back, 5 bases at V and 0 bases at J, with 8 bases in the middle. Germline-derived CDR1 and CDR2 are SQVTM and ANQGSEA. The CDR3 here is CSVRDGSYNEQFF. Here the CDR3 DNA reads TGCAGCGTTCGGGACGGCTCCTACAATGAGCAGTTCTTC.

In this sample, this clone turned up a few times. This rearrangement joins TRBV15 to TRBJ2-7, with D maybe TRBD2 (5 bases). The germline CDR1 and CDR2 sequences are LNHNV and YYDKDF (reference sequence). The germline V and J ends were trimmed by 3 bases and 7 bases, with 16 bases remaining between them. The CDR3 extends over 14 amino acids. The CDR3 DNA is TGTGCCACCAGCAGTCCTCCCGACTATTCTGAGCAGTACTTC. Protein product: CATSSPPDYSEQYF.

This clone was seen a few times. The CDR3 region has the DNA TGTGCCAGCAAGACGCGGACAGGGGTGGCCACTGAAGCTTTCTTT. Amino acids: CASKTRTGVATEAFF. The chain joins TRBV6-6 to TRBJ1-1; 9 bases are shared with TRBD1. The length of the CDR3 is 15 residues. Germline V lookup: CDR1 MNHNY, CDR2 SVGAGI (reference sequence). Germline trimming cut 7 bases from V and 4 bases from J; bases unmatched to any gene: 10.

Note on this clone: One junction end disagrees with the germline gene, perhaps due to a read error. This chain uses TRBV5-4 with TRBJ1-2; D may be TRBD1 (5 bases). Germline V gives CDR1 SGHNT, CDR2 YYREEE (reference sequence). The CDR3 totals 15 residues. The CDR3 nucleotides are TGCGCCAGCAGCCAAGATCTGGGGGGTAACTATGGCTACACCTTC. Translating gives CASSQDLGGNYGYTF.

The rearrangement joins TRBV7-8 to TRBJ2-5; 7 bases map to TRBD1. The CDR3 is 13 residues long. Germline assignment: CDR1 SGHVS and CDR2 FQNEAQ. The junction had 6 bases not matched to a gene; V was cut back by 7 bases and J by 4 bases. The CDR3 bases are TGTGCCAGCAACGACAGGGTCCCAGAGACCCAGTACTTC. Translating gives CASNDRVPETQYF.

This clone has ten or more counts. The chain joins TRBV5-4 to TRBJ1-3; unclear D gene. This CDR3 is built from 13 residues. The V gene's germline CDR1 is SGHNT and CDR2 YYREEE (reference sequence). V was pared by 4 bases and J by 8 bases, with 13 bases between. The CDR3 region has the DNA TGTGCCAGCAGCAGACGGTTTCGGGACACCATATATTTT. Translated, it gives CASSRRFRDTIYF.

J is TRBJ1-1 and V is TRBV29-1, with TRBD1 matching over 7 bases. The CDR3 has 12 residues. The germline gives CDR1 SQVTM, CDR2 ANQGSEA. The trim removed 7 bases at V and 6 bases at J, leaving 8 bases unmatched. The chain's CDR3 is CSAGQVWAEAFF. The CDR3 DNA sequence: TGCAGCGCCGGACAGGTTTGGGCTGAAGCTTTCTTT.

The rearrangement links TRBV10-3 to TRBJ2-3; no clear D. Germline V lookup: CDR1 ENHRY, CDR2 SYGVKD. The V and J ends lost 3 bases and 3 bases respectively, with 19 bases between them. CDR3 length equals 17 residues. Here the CDR3 DNA reads TGTGCCATCAGTGACGGTCCCCCAGGCCATTCGACAGATACGCAGTATTTT. It specifies CAISDGPPGHSTDTQYF.

This clone was seen more than once but under ten times. The chain couples TRBV2 to TRBJ2-4; D is unresolved. Between the trimmed V and J ends, which lost 3 bases and 0 bases, there was a span of 9 bases. The CDR3 totals 15 residues. Germline V gives CDR1 SNHLY, CDR2 FYNNEI. In DNA, the CDR3 is TGTGCCAGCAGTGAGGACCAAGTAGCCAAAAACATTCAGTACTTC. Amino acids: CASSEDQVAKNIQYF.

This clone has more than one count but fewer than ten. The J gene is TRBJ2-6, the V gene TRBV5-1, with 8 bases aligning to TRBD1. V shed 1 base, J shed 2 bases, and the junction held 8 bases outside the gene matches. Germline V gives CDR1 SGHRS, CDR2 YFSETQ. The CDR3 loop spans 18 amino acids. CDR3 in DNA: TGCGCCAGCAGCTTGCAAGCCCAGGGGGCAACTGGGGCCAACGTCCTGACTTTC. Encoded protein: CASSLQAQGATGANVLTF. Filled out from reference TRBV5-1 and TRBJ2-6, the complete variable domain reads KAGVTQTPRYLIKTRGQQVTLSCSPISGHRSVSWYQQTPGQGLQFLFEYFSETQRNKGNFPGRFSGRQFSNSRSEMNVSTLELGDSALYLCASSLQAQGATGANVLTFGAGSRLTVL.

The chain employs TRBV2 and TRBJ1-5; D uncertain. CDR1 and CDR2 from the germline V gene are SNHLY and FYNNEI. The CDR3 has 13 amino acids. Trimming removed 4 bases at V and 4 bases at J, with 8 bases between. The CDR3 loop reads CASSGPRNQPQHF. Written as DNA, the CDR3 is TGTGCCAGCAGTGGACCCCGGAATCAGCCCCAGCATTTT.

The rearrangement joins TRBV19 to TRBJ1-5; TRBD1 is a possible D gene (6 bases). The CDR3 has 15 amino acids. V was pared by 2 bases and J by 3 bases, with 11 bases between. The germline V gene encodes CDR1 LNHDA and CDR2 SQIVND (reference sequence). The CDR3 nucleotides read TGTGCCAGTAGTATACTGTCAGGGGTCAATCAGCCCCAGCATTTT. Translating gives CASSILSGVNQPQHF.

The table lists this clone with a few counts. V usage is TRBV14 and J usage is TRBJ2-1, with 14 nucleotides matching TRBD2. The V segment lost 6 bases and the J segment 0 bases; nucleotides outside the gene matches: 7. Germline CDR1 is SGHDN and CDR2 is FVKESK. CDR3 size: 18 residues. The CDR3 loop reads CASSSGTSGRHSYNEQFF. CDR3 DNA: TGTGCCAGCAGTTCCGGGACTAGCGGGAGACACTCCTACAATGAGCAGTTCTTC.

The chain has TRBV7-9 and TRBJ2-5, with TRBD2 as a possible D gene (5 bases). Germline CDR1 and CDR2: SEHNR and FQNEAQ (reference sequence). CDR3 size: 16 residues. V was shortened by 1 base and J by 1 base, with 13 bases between the two germline ends. In nucleotides, the CDR3 is TGTGCCAGCAGCTTAGTCGCGTTGGGGAGCCAAGAGACCCAGTACTTC. Residues: CASSLVALGSQETQYF.

This clone was counted a few times. This sequence joins TRBV5-1 and TRBJ2-1; no firm D call. Deletions cut 0 bases from V and 5 bases from J, with 6 bases between. The CDR3 runs 13 residues. Germline CDR1 is SGHRS and CDR2 is YFSETQ. CDR3 coding DNA: TGCGCCAGCAGCTTGGAGTGGGACAATGAGCAGTTCTTC. This codes for CASSLEWDNEQFF.

The CDR3, as DNA: TGTGCCAGCTCACCACGGATTCGGACAGGGGGCTTGGACTATGGCTACACCTTC. Translation gives CASSPRIRTGGLDYGYTF. The chain has TRBV18 and TRBJ1-2; TRBD1 aligns across 11 bases. Germline lookup yields CDR1 KGHSH and CDR2 LQKENI. This CDR3 is 18 amino acids long. The J segment lost 3 bases and the V segment lost 1 base, leaving 10 bases of the junction unmatched.

This clone was found a few times. The gene calls are TRBV18 and TRBJ2-4, with D possibly being TRBD1 or TRBD2 (5 bases each). The V end lost 3 bases, the J end lost 8 bases, and 8 bases lay between the germline ends. The CDR3 consists of 12 residues. The germline gives CDR1 KGHSH, CDR2 LQKENI. The CDR3 coding sequence is TGTGCCAGCTCACCTGGGGGTGACATTCAGTACTTC. Protein product: CASSPGGDIQYF.

The chain links TRBV5-4 to TRBJ2-7; D uncertain. This CDR3 contains 13 residues. The V gene's germline CDR1 is SGHNT and CDR2 YYREEE (reference sequence). Trimming left V 0 bases short and J 5 bases short, with 9 bases between. This CDR3 reads CASSLARSHEQYV. The CDR3 nucleotides read TGTGCCAGCAGCTTGGCCCGGTCCCACGAGCAGTACGTC.

There are a few counts of this clone. V and J are TRBV11-2 and TRBJ1-2; D ambiguous. Germline-derived CDR1 and CDR2 are SGHAT and FQNNGV. This CDR3 region has 13 residues. Trimming pared 0 bases from V and 0 bases from J, leaving 2 bases between. The DNA for the CDR3 is TGTGCCAGCAGCTTAGAGCCTAACTATGGCTACACCTTC. Encoded protein: CASSLEPNYGYTF.

The chain couples TRBV13 to TRBJ1-1; D gene unclear. V was pared by 3 bases and J by 6 bases, with 20 bases between. Germline V CDR1 and CDR2: PRHDT, FYEKMQ (reference sequence). This CDR3 spans 16 amino acids. CDR3 loop: CASSFMGRPPDSEAFF. CDR3 sequence (DNA): TGTGCCAGCAGCTTTATGGGCAGACCCCCGGACTCTGAAGCTTTCTTT.